The 27 T cell receptor beta chains below were found in one sample sequenced in a study of cytomegalovirus exposure and HLA in healthy donors. Amplification used 60 Vbeta primers and 13 Jbeta primers. Measured with immunoSEQ multiplex PCR; TCRdb has only the in-frame clones, and not every one. Recorded for this sample: approximately 110,000 clones. The specimen sequenced was PBMCs. The origin of the receptors is a man in his late teens or twenties in good health and CMV-seronegative.

The V call is TRBV6-5, the J call TRBJ1-2; no reliable D call. This CDR3 has 13 amino acids. Germline-derived CDR1 and CDR2 are MNHEY and SVGAGI. V lost 0 bases and J lost 3, with 5 bases in between. The CDR3, as DNA: TGTGCCAGCAGTTACTCGAGTGACTATGGCTACACCTTC. Translation: CASSYSSDYGYTF.

The V and J genes are TRBV7-9 and TRBJ2-5; a weak D match, TRBD1 (6 bases). The J call may be in error: the DNA end matches TRBJ2-7 better. Germline CDR1 reads SEHNR; CDR2 reads FQNEAQ (reference sequence). The CDR3 runs to 14 residues. The CDR3 region has the DNA TGTGCCAGCAGCTCGTGGACAGCGTCCTACGAGCAGTACTTC. It is translated as CASSSWTASYEQYF.

V is TRBV7-6 and J is TRBJ2-7; 8 nucleotides align to TRBD2. CDR1 and CDR2 (germline): SGHVS, FNYEAQ. V shed 5 bases, J shed 0 bases, and the junction held 3 bases outside the gene matches. The CDR3 is 14 residues long. As DNA, the CDR3 is TGTGCCAGCAGCCGAAGCGGGAGCTCCTACGAGCAGTACTTC. It translates to CASSRSGSSYEQYF.

The chain recombines TRBV5-4 with TRBJ2-3, with D perhaps matching TRBD1 (6 bases). Deletions cut 0 bases from V and 1 base from J, with 9 bases between. This CDR3 contains 15 residues. The germline gives CDR1 SGHNT, CDR2 YYREEE (reference sequence). Here the CDR3 reads CASSLVTGGTDTQYF. CDR3 coding DNA: TGTGCCAGCAGCTTGGTGACAGGAGGCACAGATACGCAGTATTTT.

V is TRBV6-4 and J is TRBJ2-2; TRBD2 agrees at 10 bases. Germline CDR1 reads MRHNA; CDR2 reads SNTAGT. The CDR3 is 15 residues long. Losses at the gene ends were 4 bases for V and 7 bases for J; bases not matched to a gene: 6. In DNA, the CDR3 is TGTGCCAGCAGTGCTAGCGGGGGAATGAACGGGGAGCTGTTTTTT. Its translation: CASSASGGMNGELFF.

This sequence joins TRBV28 and TRBJ1-1; D is undetermined. Germline V CDR1 and CDR2: MDHEN, SYDVKM. This CDR3 comprises 13 residues. The V gene lost 3 bases and the J gene lost 1 base, with 6 bases spanning the gap. The CDR3 nucleotides are TGTGCCAGCAGTTTTAGCACGAACACTGAAGCTTTCTTT. Translated: CASSFSTNTEAFF.

The chain employs TRBV25-1 and TRBJ1-1, with D possibly being TRBD1 (5 bases). The germline CDR1 and CDR2 sequences are MGHDK and SYGVNS. V was cut by 8 bases and J by 4 bases, with 23 bases left in between. The CDR3 has 16 amino acids. The CDR3 nucleotides are TGTGCCAGCCACTCCAACTTTCGGGTCGGGGGCACTGAAGCTTTCTTT. Translated, it gives CASHSNFRVGGTEAFF.

The V and J genes are TRBV28 and TRBJ2-2; 7 nucleotides line up with TRBD1. From germline, CDR1 is MDHEN and CDR2 SYDVKM. The CDR3 has 13 residues. The V gene end was trimmed by 5 bases and the J gene end by 6 bases; junction bases not matched to a gene: 3. The CDR3 DNA sequence: TGTGCCAGCAGTCCACAGGGGTCCGGGGAGCTGTTTTTT. This translates into CASSPQGSGELFF.

The chain employs TRBV4-2 and TRBJ2-1; D not resolved. The V and J ends lost 1 base and 5 bases respectively, with 15 bases between them. This CDR3 spans 16 amino acids. Per the germline V gene, CDR1 is LGHNA and CDR2 is YNFKEQ. CDR3 coding DNA: TGTGCCAGCAGCCAAGCTGGAAGCGCCGTAGACAATGAGCAGTTCTTC. Its translation: CASSQAGSAVDNEQFF.

The V call is TRBV7-9, the J call TRBJ1-1, with D hard to call. The ends were cut back, 1 base at V and 5 bases at J, with 11 bases in the middle. The CDR3 runs 14 residues. Germline-derived CDR1 and CDR2 are SEHNR and FQNEAQ (reference sequence). Here the CDR3 DNA reads TGTGCCAGCAGCTTAGTGGTGGCCGGGACTGAAGCTTTCTTT. This translates into CASSLVVAGTEAFF.

V is TRBV15 and J is TRBJ1-6; no clear D. Germline values: CDR1 LNHNV, CDR2 YYDKDF (reference sequence). V gave up 8 bases and J gave up 9 bases, with 11 bases separating them. The CDR3 runs 12 residues. This chain's CDR3 is CATGVGSSPLHF. For the CDR3, the DNA is TGTGCCACCGGGGTTGGGAGTTCACCCCTCCACTTT. The full variable domain, in which reference TRBV15 and TRBJ1-6 provide the parts outside the CDR3, is DAMVIQNPRYQVTQFGKPVTLSCSQTLNHNVMYWYQQKSSQAPKLLFHYYDKDFNNEADTPDNFQSRRPNTSFCFLDIRSPGLGDTAMYLCATGVGSSPLHFGNGTRLTVT.

The V call is TRBV5-4, the J call TRBJ1-1, with D unresolved. Looked up from germline, CDR1 is SGHNT and CDR2 is YYREEE (reference sequence). This CDR3 has 12 residues. The V gene lost 1 base and the J gene lost 8 bases, with 9 bases spanning the gap. CDR3 sequence: CASSLFSSEAFF. Written as DNA, the CDR3 is TGTGCCAGCAGCTTGTTTAGCTCCGAAGCTTTCTTT. Drawing the rest from reference TRBV5-4 and TRBJ1-1, the complete variable domain is ETGVTQSPTHLIKTRGQQVTLRCSSQSGHNTVSWYQQALGQGPQFIFQYYREEENGRGNFPPRFSGLQFPNYSSELNVNALELDDSALYLCASSLFSSEAFFGQGTRLTVV.

The gene calls are TRBV27 and TRBJ2-5, with D possibly being TRBD1 (5 bases). The DNA end favors TRBJ2-7, so the J call may be wrong. The CDR3 runs to 13 residues. Germline V CDR1 and CDR2: MNHEY, SMNVEV (reference sequence). CDR3 coding DNA: TGTGCCAGCAGTTTTTCAGGGTTCGACGAGCAGTACTTC. Residues: CASSFSGFDEQYF.

The chain is built from TRBV5-1 and TRBJ1-1; D possibly corresponds to TRBD1 (6 bases). The CDR3 loop spans 15 amino acids. Germline V lookup: CDR1 SGHRS, CDR2 YFSETQ. The V end was cut by 4 bases, the J end by 4 bases, with 17 bases between. The CDR3, as DNA: TGCGCCAGCAGCCGAGAACAGGGAAAGGGCACTGAAGCTTTCTTT. Translating gives CASSREQGKGTEAFF.

The V and J genes are TRBV19 and TRBJ1-1; tentatively, D is TRBD1 (5 bases). The length of the CDR3 is 16 residues. V lost 1 base and J lost 0, with 12 bases in between. The germline CDR1 and CDR2 sequences are LNHDA and SQIVND (reference sequence). The CDR3, as DNA: TGTGCCAGTAGTATAGGTAGGGGAGGGATGAACACTGAAGCTTTCTTT. It encodes CASSIGRGGMNTEAFF.

The chain recombines TRBV19 with TRBJ2-2; possibly TRBD2 for D (5 bases). CDR1 is LNHDA, CDR2 SQIVND, per germline (reference sequence). V was clipped by 5 bases and J by 4 bases, with 11 bases between them. This CDR3 contains 14 residues. Here the CDR3 reads CASSLGSSTGELFF. In nucleotides, the CDR3 is TGTGCCAGTAGTTTGGGGAGTTCCACCGGGGAGCTGTTTTTT.

This chain links TRBV5-1 with TRBJ1-4, with D maybe TRBD1 (5 bases). With 3 bases removed from V and 4 bases from J, the gap between germline ends came to 13 bases. Germline V gene sequence: CDR1 SGHRS, CDR2 YFSETQ. The CDR3 spans 15 residues. CDR3 in amino acids: CASSSTGVLNEKLFF. CDR3 nucleotide sequence: TGCGCCAGCAGCTCCACGGGGGTCCTTAATGAAAAACTGTTTTTT.

The CDR3 region is CASLGQGSAGELFF. The DNA of the CDR3 is TGTGCCAGTTTGGGACAGGGCTCGGCCGGGGAGCTGTTTTTT. The J gene is TRBJ2-2, the V gene TRBV27; 9 nucleotides match TRBD1. Per germline, CDR1 MNHEY and CDR2 SMNVEV (reference sequence). This CDR3 is built from 14 residues. Germline trimming cut 9 bases from V and 6 bases from J; bases unmatched to any gene: 8.

The chain is built from TRBV21-1 and TRBJ1-2. TRBV21-1 corresponds to a pseudogene. The length of the CDR3 is 15 residues. The DNA for the CDR3 is TGTGCCAGCAGCAAAGGAAGCCGGTTTTCCTATGGCTACACCTTC. It codes for CASSKGSRFSYGYTF.

DNA of the CDR3: TGTGCCAGCAGCGACCCCGGGGGAGGTGGCTACGAGCAGTACTTC. This translates into CASSDPGGGGYEQYF. The chain employs TRBV6-6 and TRBJ2-7; a weak D match, TRBD2 (6 bases). CDR3 size: 15 residues. The V gene lost 6 bases and the J gene lost 3 bases, with 18 bases spanning the gap. Germline V lookup: CDR1 MNHNY, CDR2 SVGAGI (reference sequence).

The chain's CDR3 is CASTLRGKTEAFF. In nucleotides, the CDR3 is TGTGCCAGCACCCTTAGAGGCAAAACTGAAGCTTTCTTT. The rearrangement uses TRBV7-8 and TRBJ1-1; no definite D call. The V gene's germline CDR1 is SGHVS and CDR2 FQNEAQ. The ends were cut back, 7 bases at V and 5 bases at J, with 14 bases in the middle. The CDR3 extends over 13 amino acids.

This chain connects TRBV10-2 to TRBJ1-1, with TRBD1 matching 7 bases. The J segment lost 5 bases and the V segment lost 7 bases, leaving 7 bases of the junction unmatched. CDR1 WSHSY and CDR2 SAAADI come from the germline V gene. The CDR3 runs 13 residues. The CDR3 reads CASKPGGRTEAFF. CDR3 nucleotides: TGCGCCAGCAAGCCAGGGGGACGGACTGAAGCTTTCTTT.

The V gene is TRBV9, the J gene TRBJ2-3; D unresolved. Germline assignment: CDR1 SGDLS and CDR2 YYNGEE. This CDR3 is 12 amino acids long. Trimming shortened V by 1 base and J by 8 bases, and 8 bases separated the two germline ends. CDR3 nucleotide sequence: TGTGCCAGCAGCGTACAGGATTCTACGCAGTATTTT. The encoded protein is CASSVQDSTQYF.

The rearrangement joins TRBV7-3 to TRBJ2-1, with D perhaps matching TRBD2 (5 bases). V lost 5 bases to trimming and J lost 7 bases, with 6 bases between them. The CDR3 is 11 amino acids. CDR1 SGHTA and CDR2 FQGTGA come from the germline V gene. The CDR3 loop is CASSPGNEQFF. The DNA of the CDR3 is TGTGCCAGCAGCCCGGGGAATGAGCAGTTCTTC.

V usage is TRBV11-2 and J usage is TRBJ2-7; 11 bases map to TRBD2. Germline values: CDR1 SGHAT, CDR2 FQNNGV. This CDR3 has 15 residues. J lost 2 bases, V lost 8 bases, and 8 bases had no gene match. The CDR3 coding sequence is TGTGCCAGCGGAGGACTAGCGGGCTTCGCCTACGAGCAGTACTTC. It yields the protein CASGGLAGFAYEQYF. The variable domain in full, completed from reference TRBV11-2 and TRBJ2-7, reads EAGVAQSPRYKIIEKRQSVAFWCNPISGHATLYWYQQILGQGPKLLIQFQNNGVVDDSQLPKDRFSAERLKGVDSTLKIQPAKLEDSAVYLCASGGLAGFAYEQYFGPGTRLTVT.

J is TRBJ1-1 and V is TRBV9; D possibly corresponds to TRBD1 (5 bases). The CDR3 is made up of 13 amino acids. Germline V lookup: CDR1 SGDLS, CDR2 YYNGEE. V dropped 2 bases and J dropped 0 bases, with 5 bases sitting between them. CDR3 amino acids: CASSVTVNTEAFF. The CDR3 region has the DNA TGTGCCAGCAGCGTGACAGTGAACACTGAAGCTTTCTTT. Looking up the rest from reference TRBV9 and TRBJ1-1 gives the full variable domain: DSGVTQTPKHLITATGQRVTLRCSPRSGDLSVYWYQQSLDQGLQFLIQYYNGEERAKGNILERFSAQQFPDLHSELNLSSLELGDSALYFCASSVTVNTEAFFGQGTRLTVV.

CDR3 protein: CASSPQNSYEQYF. The CDR3, as DNA: TGCGCCAGCAGCCCACAGAATTCCTACGAGCAGTACTTC. The gene calls are TRBV5-1 and TRBJ2-7, with D unclear. This CDR3 contains 13 residues. The germline gives CDR1 SGHRS, CDR2 YFSETQ. With 4 bases removed from V and 1 base from J, the gap between germline ends came to 9 bases.